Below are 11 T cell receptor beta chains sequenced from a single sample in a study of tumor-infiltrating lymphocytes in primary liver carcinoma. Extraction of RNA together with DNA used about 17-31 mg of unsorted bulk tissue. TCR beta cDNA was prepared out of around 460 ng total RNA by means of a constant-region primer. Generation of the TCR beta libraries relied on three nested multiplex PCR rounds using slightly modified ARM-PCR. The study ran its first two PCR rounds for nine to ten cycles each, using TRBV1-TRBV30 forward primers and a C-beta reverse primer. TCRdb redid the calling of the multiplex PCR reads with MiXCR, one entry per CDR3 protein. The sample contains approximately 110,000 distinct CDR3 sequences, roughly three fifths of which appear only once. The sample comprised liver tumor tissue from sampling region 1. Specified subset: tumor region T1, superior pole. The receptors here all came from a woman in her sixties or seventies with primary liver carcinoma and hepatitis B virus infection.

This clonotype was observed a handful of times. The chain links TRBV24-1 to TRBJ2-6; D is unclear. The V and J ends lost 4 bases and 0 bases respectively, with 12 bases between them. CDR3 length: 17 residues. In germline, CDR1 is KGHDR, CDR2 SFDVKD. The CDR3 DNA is TGTGCCACCAGTGAGCGAGACTCTCGCTCTGGGGCCAACGTCCTGACTTTC. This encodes CATSERDSRSGANVLTF.

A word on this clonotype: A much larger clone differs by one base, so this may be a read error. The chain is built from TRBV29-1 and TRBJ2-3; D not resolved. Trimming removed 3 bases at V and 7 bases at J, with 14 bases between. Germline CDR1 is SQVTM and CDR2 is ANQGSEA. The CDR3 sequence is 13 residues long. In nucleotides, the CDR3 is TGCAGCGTTGATTCGACCTGGACCTATACGCAGTATTTT. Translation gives CSVDSTWTYTQYF.

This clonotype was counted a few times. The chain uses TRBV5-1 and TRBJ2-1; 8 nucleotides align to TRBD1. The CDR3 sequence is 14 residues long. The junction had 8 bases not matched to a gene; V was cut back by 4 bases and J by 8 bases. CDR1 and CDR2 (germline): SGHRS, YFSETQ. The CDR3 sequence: CASSLGQGADEQFF. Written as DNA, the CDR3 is TGCGCCAGCAGCCTGGGGCAGGGGGCGGATGAGCAGTTCTTC.

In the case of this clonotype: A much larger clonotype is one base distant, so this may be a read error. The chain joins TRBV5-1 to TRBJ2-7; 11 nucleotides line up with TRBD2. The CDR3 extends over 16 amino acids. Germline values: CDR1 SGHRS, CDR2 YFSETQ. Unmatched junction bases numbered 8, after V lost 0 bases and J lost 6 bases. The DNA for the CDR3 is TGCGCCAGCAGCTTGGCTAGCGGGAGGACCAACTCCGAGCAGTACTTC. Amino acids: CASSLASGRTNSEQYF.

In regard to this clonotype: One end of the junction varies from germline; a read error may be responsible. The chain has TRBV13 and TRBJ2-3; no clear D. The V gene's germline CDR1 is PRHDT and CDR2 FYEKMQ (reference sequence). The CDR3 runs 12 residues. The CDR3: CPSSLDTDTQYF. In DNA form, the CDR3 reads TGTCCCAGCAGCCTCGACACAGATACGCAGTATTTT.

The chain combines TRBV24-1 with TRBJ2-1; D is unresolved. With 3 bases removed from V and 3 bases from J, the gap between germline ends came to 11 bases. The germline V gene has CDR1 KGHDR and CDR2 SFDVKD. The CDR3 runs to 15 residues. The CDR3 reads CATSDSDGNYNEQFF. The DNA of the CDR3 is TGTGCCACCAGTGATAGCGACGGAAACTACAATGAGCAGTTCTTC.

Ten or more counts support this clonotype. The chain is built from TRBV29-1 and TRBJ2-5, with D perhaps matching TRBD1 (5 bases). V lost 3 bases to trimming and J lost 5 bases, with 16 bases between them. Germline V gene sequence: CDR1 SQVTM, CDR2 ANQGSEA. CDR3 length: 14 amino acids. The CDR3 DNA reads TGCAGCGTTGAGGCGCGGCAGGGTAGGGAGACCCAGTACTTC. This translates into CSVEARQGRETQYF.

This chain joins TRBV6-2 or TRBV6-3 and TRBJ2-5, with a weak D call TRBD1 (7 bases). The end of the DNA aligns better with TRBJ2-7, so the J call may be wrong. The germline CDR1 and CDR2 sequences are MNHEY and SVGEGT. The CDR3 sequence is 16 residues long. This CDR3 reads CAGGSVHRGGFYEQYF. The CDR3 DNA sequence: TGTGCCGGCGGCTCCGTTCACAGGGGAGGATTCTACGAGCAGTACTTC.

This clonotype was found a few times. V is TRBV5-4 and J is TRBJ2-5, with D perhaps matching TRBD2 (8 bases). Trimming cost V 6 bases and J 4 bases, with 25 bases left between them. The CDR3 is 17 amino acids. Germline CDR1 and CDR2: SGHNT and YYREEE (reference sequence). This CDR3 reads CASMRAATSAGGETQYF. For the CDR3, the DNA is TGTGCCAGCATGAGGGCAGCGACTAGCGCAGGGGGAGAGACCCAGTACTTC.

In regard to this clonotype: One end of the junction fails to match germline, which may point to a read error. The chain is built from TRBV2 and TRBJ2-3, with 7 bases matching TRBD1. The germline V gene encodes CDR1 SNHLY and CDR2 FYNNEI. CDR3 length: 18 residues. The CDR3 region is CVSSDPALQTGYSDTQYF. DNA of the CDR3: TGTGTCAGCAGTGACCCGGCCCTTCAGACAGGGTATAGCGATACGCAGTATTTT.

The CDR3 nucleotides read TGTGCCAGCAGGAGGGACAGGGTGGATACGCAGTATTTT. Its protein product is CASRRDRVDTQYF. V and J are TRBV11-2 and TRBJ2-3; 9 nucleotides align to TRBD1. CDR1 is SGHAT and CDR2 is FQNNGV in the germline V gene. There are 13 residues in the CDR3. The V segment lost 6 bases and the J segment 6 bases; nucleotides outside the gene matches: 4.